The entry that follows covers one T cell receptor beta chain sequence. One junction end does not reproduce the germline sequence, and a read error may be involved. The CDR3 extends over 16 amino acids. Germline V gene lookup returns CDR1 LNHNV and CDR2 YYDKDF (reference sequence). This record belongs to a study of cytomegalovirus exposure and HLA in healthy donors. The data were produced by immunoSEQ multiplex PCR, yet TCRdb's version contains in-frame clones alone and is incomplete. The table lists under 200,000 clones, about 96% of them singletons. These donors were members of the approximately 110-subject validation cohort, a group separate from the approximately 670-subject first cohort.

The receptor was isolated from a woman aged 18 to 35 in good health and CMV-seronegative. Sample: PBMCs. The V and J genes are TRBV15 and TRBJ1-2; the match to TRBD1 covers 9 bases. CDR3 sequence: CATSGDRGELFNGYTF. Here the CDR3 DNA reads TGTGCCACCAGCGGAGACAGGGGGGAGCTTTTTAATGGCTACACCTTC.